This TCR beta chain was recovered during a study of shared clonotypes between healthy human individuals. Germline loops: CDR1 PRHDT, CDR2 FYEKMQ (reference sequence). The CDR3 sequence is 15 residues long. The J segment lost 0 bases and the V segment lost 4 bases, leaving 5 bases of the junction unmatched. Sorted subsets were amplified in replicate PCRs using 200 ng DNA, tens of thousands of T cell genomes. Assay used: immunoSEQ multiplex PCR; TCRdb lists only in-frame clones, some missing. The sample holds about 800,000 clones; about 96% are singletons and the top ten take about 0.25%. Only CD45RO-negative cells positively selected for CCR7 counted as naive CD8 cells, so terminally differentiated effector memory CD45RA+ cells were excluded.

Sample: naive CD8+ T cells sorted from blood. The chain carries TRBV13 and TRBJ2-7; TRBD2 agrees at 8 bases. The clonotype originates from a man aged 30-40 years in good health. CDR3 nucleotide sequence: TGTGCCAGCAGCTCCGGGAGGGCACGCTCCTACGAGCAGTACTTC. This sequence encodes CASSSGRARSYEQYF.